The clone carrying this TCR beta chain was found many times. This entry is derived from a study of identical twins. Each CDR3 protein is one row after TCRdb ran MiXCR on the 5' RACE reads. The sample carries roughly 720,000 distinct CDR3 sequences, 18% recorded once. This CDR3 contains 14 residues. With V trimmed by 6 bases and J by 4 bases, 7 bases remained unmatched. This sample was also put to use in a study of T cells expressing NK-cell markers.

This sequence was found in a woman between 18 and 29 years old in good health. Material for sequencing was PBMCs. The chain employs TRBV12-3 or TRBV12-4 and TRBJ2-7; 9 bases agree with TRBD1. The CDR3 sequence: CASSFDRGIYEQYF. CDR3 bases: TGTGCCAGCAGCTTCGACAGGGGGATTTACGAGCAGTACTTC.